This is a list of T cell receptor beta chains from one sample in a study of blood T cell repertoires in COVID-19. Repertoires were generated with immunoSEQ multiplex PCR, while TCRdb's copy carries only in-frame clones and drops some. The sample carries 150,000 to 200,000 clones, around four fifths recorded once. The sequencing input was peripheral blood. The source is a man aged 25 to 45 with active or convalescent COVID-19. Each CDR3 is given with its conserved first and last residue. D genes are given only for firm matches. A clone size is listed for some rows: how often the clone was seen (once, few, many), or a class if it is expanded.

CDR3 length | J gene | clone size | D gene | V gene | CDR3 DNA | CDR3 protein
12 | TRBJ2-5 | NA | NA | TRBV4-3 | TGCGCCAGCAGCCAGGGAGCTCAGACCCAGTACTTC | CASSQGAQTQYF
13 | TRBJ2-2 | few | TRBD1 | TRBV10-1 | TGCGCCAGGAGACAGGGGAACACCGGGGAGCTGTTTTTT | CARRQGNTGELFF
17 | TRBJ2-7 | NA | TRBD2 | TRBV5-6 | TGTGCCAGCAGCTTGGCTCAGCGGGAGAGTTCTACGAGCGTGCAGTACTTC | CASSLAQRESSTSVQYF
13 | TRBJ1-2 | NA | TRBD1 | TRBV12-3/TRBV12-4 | TGTGCCAGCAGTTTCAGGGGGAGGAGTGGCTACACCTTC | CASSFRGRSGYTF
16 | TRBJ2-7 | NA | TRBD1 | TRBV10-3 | TGTGCCATCAGTGGGCCTAGGGACAGGGACTCCTACGAGCAGTACTTC | CAISGPRDRDSYEQYF
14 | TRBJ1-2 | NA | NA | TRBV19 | TGTGCCAGTCGTAATATGAGGGGAGGCTATGGCTACACCTTC | CASRNMRGGYGYTF
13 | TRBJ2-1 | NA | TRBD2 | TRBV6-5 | TGTGCCAGCAGTAGAAGCGGGAGTGACGAGCAGTTCTTC | CASSRSGSDEQFF
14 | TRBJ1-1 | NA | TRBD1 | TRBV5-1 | TGCGCCAGCAGCTTAGTCCCGGGACAGGCGAGGGCTTTCTTT | CASSLVPGQARAFF
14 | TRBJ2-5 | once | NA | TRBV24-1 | TGTGCCACCACCTCTGCGGGGAGACAAGAGACCCAGTACTTC | CATTSAGRQETQYF
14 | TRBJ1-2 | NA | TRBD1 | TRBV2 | TGTGCCAGCAGTGCCGGGACAGCTAACTATGGCTACACCTTC | CASSAGTANYGYTF
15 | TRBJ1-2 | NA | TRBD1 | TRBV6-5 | TGTGCCAGCAGATATGACAGGGGGAGTAACTATGGCTACACCTTC | CASRYDRGSNYGYTF
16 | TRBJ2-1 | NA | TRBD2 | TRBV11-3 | TGTGCCAGCAGCACCCGGGAGGGGGGCTCCTACAATGAGCAGTTCTTC | CASSTREGGSYNEQFF
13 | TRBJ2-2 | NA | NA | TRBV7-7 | TGTGCTAGCAGCGAGGGTGTTAGCGGGGAGCTGTTTTTT | CASSEGVSGELFF
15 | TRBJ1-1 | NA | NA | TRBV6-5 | TGTGCCACTACGAGCAGAGGAGGAGGTTCGGCTGAAGCTTTCTTT | CATTSRGGGSAEAFF
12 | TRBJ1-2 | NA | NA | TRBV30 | TGTGCCTGGAACGGGGAATTCTATGGCTACACCTTC | CAWNGEFYGYTF
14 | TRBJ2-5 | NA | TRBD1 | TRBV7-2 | TGTGCCAGCAGCTCGCCGGGACAGGGGAAGGCCCAGTACTTC | CASSSPGQGKAQYF
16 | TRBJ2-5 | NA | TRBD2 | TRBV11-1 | TGTGCCAGCAGCCACTTTACTAGCGGGGTACGAGAGACCCAGTACTTC | CASSHFTSGVRETQYF
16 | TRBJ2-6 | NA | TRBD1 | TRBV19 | TGTGCCAGTAGTCCACAGGGGGCAGGAGGGGCCAACGTCCTGACTTTC | CASSPQGAGGANVLTF
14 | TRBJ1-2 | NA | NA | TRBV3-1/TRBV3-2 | TGTGCCAGCAGCGAGGGTGGGCTGTACTATGGCTACACCTTC | CASSEGGLYYGYTF
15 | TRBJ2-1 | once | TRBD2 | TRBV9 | TGTGCCAGCAGCGTAGGACTAGCGGACCCCAATGAGCAGTTCTTC | CASSVGLADPNEQFF
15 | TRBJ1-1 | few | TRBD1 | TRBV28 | TGTGCCAGCAGTTTAGCCGGACAGGCTAGGACTGAAGCTTTCTTT | CASSLAGQARTEAFF
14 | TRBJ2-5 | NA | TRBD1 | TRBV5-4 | TGTGCCAGCAGTCCACAGGGGGCGGGTGAGACCCAGTACTTC | CASSPQGAGETQYF